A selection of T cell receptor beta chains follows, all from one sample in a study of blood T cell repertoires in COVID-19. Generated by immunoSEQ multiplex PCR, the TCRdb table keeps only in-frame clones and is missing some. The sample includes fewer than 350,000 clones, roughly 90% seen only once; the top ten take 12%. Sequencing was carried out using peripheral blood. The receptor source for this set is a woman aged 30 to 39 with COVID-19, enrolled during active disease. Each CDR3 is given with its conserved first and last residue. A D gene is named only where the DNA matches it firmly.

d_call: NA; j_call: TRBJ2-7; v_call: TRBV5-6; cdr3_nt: TGTGCCAGCAGCTTGGCCCGCTACGAGCAGTACTTC; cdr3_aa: CASSLARYEQYF
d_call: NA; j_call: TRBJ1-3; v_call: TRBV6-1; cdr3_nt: TGTGCCAGCAGTGCCTCACGAGGGTGGAAGATGACCTCTGGAAACACCATATATTTT; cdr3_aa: CASSASRGWKMTSGNTIYF
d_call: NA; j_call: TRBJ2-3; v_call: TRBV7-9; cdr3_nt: TGTGCCAGCAGCTTAGCGCAGGTTGCGGGGCAAAGCACAGATACGCAGTATTTT; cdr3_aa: CASSLAQVAGQSTDTQYF
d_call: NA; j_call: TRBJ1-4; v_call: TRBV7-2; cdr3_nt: TGTGCCAGCAGCTCCCGGAGCGACAGACGTAATGAAAAACTGTTTTTT; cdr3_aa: CASSSRSDRRNEKLFF
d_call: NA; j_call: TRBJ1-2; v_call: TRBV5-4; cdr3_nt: TGTGCCAGCAGCGCTAAGTTAAATGGCTACACCTTC; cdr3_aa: CASSAKLNGYTF
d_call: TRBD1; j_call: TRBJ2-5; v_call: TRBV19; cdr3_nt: TGTGCCAGTAGTATGGGGACAGGGTTCCAAGAGACCCAGTACTTC; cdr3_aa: CASSMGTGFQETQYF
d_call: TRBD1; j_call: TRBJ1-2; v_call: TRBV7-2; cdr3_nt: TGTGCCAGCAGCTTAGACAGGGGGCTATATGGCTACACCTTC; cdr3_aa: CASSLDRGLYGYTF
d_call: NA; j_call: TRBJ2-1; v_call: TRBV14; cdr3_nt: TGTGCCAGCAGCCAAGACGTAGAGGCCTACAATGAGCAGTTCTTC; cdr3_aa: CASSQDVEAYNEQFF
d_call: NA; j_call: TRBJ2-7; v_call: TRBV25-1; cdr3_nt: TGTGCCAGCAGTGGTGCAGGGGTGGGATACGAGCAGTACTTC; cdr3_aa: CASSGAGVGYEQYF
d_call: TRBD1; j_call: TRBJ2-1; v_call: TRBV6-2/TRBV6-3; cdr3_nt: TGTGCCAGCAGTCAGATCGGGACAGGTATCCACAATGAGCAGTTCTTC; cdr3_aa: CASSQIGTGIHNEQFF
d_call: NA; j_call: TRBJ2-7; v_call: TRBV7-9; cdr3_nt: TGTGCCAGCAGCTTAGGGCAGGGATTGGACGAGCAGTACTTC; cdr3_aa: CASSLGQGLDEQYF
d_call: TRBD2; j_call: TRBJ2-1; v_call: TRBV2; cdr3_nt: TGTGCCAGCAGCCCGGGACTAGCCCTCCAGCTTCAGTTCTTC; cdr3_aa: CASSPGLALQLQFF
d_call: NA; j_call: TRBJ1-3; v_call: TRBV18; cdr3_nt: TGTGCCAGCTCACCAATCCAGGGTCTTTCTGCTAGAAACACCATATATTTT; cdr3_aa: CASSPIQGLSARNTIYF
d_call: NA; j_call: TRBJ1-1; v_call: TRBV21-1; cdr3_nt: TGTGCCAGCAGCGGTCTCGGAGGTGGGGGGACTGAAGCTTTCTTT; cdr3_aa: CASSGLGGGGTEAFF
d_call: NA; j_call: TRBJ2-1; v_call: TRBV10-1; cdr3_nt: TGCGCCAGCAGTGAGTTTAGCCGCGGGATCAATGAGCAGTTCTTC; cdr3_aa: CASSEFSRGINEQFF
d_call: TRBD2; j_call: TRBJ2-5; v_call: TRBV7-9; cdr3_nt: TGTGCCAGCAGCTTAGGGACTAGCCAAGAGACCCAGTACTTC; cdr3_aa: CASSLGTSQETQYF
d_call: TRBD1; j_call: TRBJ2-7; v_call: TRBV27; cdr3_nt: TGTGCCAGCAGTTCCGGACAGGGGTTCCACGAGCAGTACTTC; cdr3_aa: CASSSGQGFHEQYF
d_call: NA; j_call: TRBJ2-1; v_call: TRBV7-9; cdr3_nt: TGTGCCAGCAGCCCGGGACACCAAGGAGCCTACAATGAGCAGTTCTTC; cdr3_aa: CASSPGHQGAYNEQFF
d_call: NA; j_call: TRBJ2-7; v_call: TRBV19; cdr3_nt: TGTGCCAGTAGTCCCGGACACGGTTCCTACGAGCAGTACTTC; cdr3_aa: CASSPGHGSYEQYF
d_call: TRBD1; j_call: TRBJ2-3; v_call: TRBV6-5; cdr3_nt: TGTGCCAGCAGTCGGGGGACAGGGAAAGATACGCAGTATTTT; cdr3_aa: CASSRGTGKDTQYF
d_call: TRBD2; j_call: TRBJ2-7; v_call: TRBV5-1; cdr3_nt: TGCGCCAGCAGCTTTAATCGAGGCGCGGGGGTTGCCTCTTTC; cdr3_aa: CASSFNRGAGVASF
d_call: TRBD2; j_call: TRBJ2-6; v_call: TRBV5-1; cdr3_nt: TGCGCCAGCAGCGGACTTAGCGGGGGTTTCCTCTCTGGGGCCAACGTCCTGACTTTC; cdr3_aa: CASSGLSGGFLSGANVLTF
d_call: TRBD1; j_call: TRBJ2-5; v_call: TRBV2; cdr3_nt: TGTGCCAGCAGTAGGGCGACAGGGGTGGAGACCCAGTACTTC; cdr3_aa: CASSRATGVETQYF
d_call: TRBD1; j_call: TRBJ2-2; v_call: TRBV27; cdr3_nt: TGTGCCAGCAGGTCGACAGGGGTGTGGAACACCGGGGAGCTGTTTTTT; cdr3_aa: CASRSTGVWNTGELFF
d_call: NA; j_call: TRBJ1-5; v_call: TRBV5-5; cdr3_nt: TGTGCCAGCAGCTTGGCGGGGGACGGACCCCAGCATTTT; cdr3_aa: CASSLAGDGPQHF
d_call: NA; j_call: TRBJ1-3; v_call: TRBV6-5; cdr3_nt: TGTGCCAGCAGCGAGGGTGAAGAAAACACCATATATTTT; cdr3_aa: CASSEGEENTIYF
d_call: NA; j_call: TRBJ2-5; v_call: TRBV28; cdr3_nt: TGTGCCAGCAGTTTATCGGCAGGGGTTAAAGAGACCCAGTACTTC; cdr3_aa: CASSLSAGVKETQYF
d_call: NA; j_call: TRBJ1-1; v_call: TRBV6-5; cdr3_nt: TGTGCCAGCAGTTACTTGGAGGGAGCCACTGAAGCTTTCTTT; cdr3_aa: CASSYLEGATEAFF
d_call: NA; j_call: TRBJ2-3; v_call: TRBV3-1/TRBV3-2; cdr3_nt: TGTGCCAGCAGCCAAGGGTATCGGGTAGGCACAGATACGCAGTATTTT; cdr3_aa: CASSQGYRVGTDTQYF
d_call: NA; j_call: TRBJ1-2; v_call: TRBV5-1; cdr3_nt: TGCGCCAGCAGCTTGGCTGGGGAGGCTAACTATGGCTACACCTTC; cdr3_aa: CASSLAGEANYGYTF
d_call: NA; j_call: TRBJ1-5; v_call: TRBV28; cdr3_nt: TGTGCCAGCAGTTCCCGGACAGTAAATAGCAATCAGCCCCAGCATTTT; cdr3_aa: CASSSRTVNSNQPQHF
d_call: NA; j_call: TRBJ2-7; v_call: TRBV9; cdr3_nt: TGTGCCAGCAGCGTAGGACCAGGGGACTACGAGCAGTACTTC; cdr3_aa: CASSVGPGDYEQYF
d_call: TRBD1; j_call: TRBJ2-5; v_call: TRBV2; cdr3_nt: TGTGCCAGCAGCAGGACAGGTCCCTTTGAGACCCAGTACTTC; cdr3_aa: CASSRTGPFETQYF
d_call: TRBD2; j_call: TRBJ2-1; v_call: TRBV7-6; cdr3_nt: TGTGCCAGCAGCAAAATTAGCGGGGGGTTCAATGAGCAGTTCTTC; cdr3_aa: CASSKISGGFNEQFF
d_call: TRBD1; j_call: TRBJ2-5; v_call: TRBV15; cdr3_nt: TGTGCCACCAGCAAACAGGGGGCAGGAGAGACCCAGTACTTC; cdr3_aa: CATSKQGAGETQYF
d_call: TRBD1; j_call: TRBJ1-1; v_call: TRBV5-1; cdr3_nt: TGCGCCAGCAGCTTTCTCCGGGACAGGGGCATGAACACTGAAGCTTTCTTT; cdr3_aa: CASSFLRDRGMNTEAFF